This T cell receptor beta chain was found in a study of T cell responses to AZD1222 COVID-19 vaccine. Germline CDR1 reads SGHAT; CDR2 reads FQDESV (reference sequence). The CDR3 covers 15 residues. V lost 3 bases and J lost 4; bases outside the gene matches: 5. General observations from the study: Once two AZD1222 doses were given, Spike-specific TCR breadth and depth went up.

To note about this clone: What it recognizes is unknown.

Sequencing was performed with immunoSEQ multiplex PCR; in TCRdb, only in-frame clones are kept and a portion is missing. This table holds 100,000 to 120,000 clones, roughly 80% found once. This TCR was sampled from an adult in good health. The V call is TRBV11-1, the J call TRBJ2-2; 7 bases line up with TRBD1. The specimen comprised peripheral blood, sampled on day 0 of AZD1222 vaccination. As DNA, the CDR3 is TGTGCCAGCAGCTTCCGGGACAGAACCACCGGGGAGCTGTTTTTT. Encoded protein: CASSFRDRTTGELFF.